One sample yielded the 32 T cell receptor beta chains listed below, sequenced in a study of blood T cell repertoires in COVID-19. Sequencing was performed with immunoSEQ multiplex PCR; in TCRdb, only in-frame clones are kept and a portion is missing. The sample has over 200,000 clones, approximately 90% seen once; the top ten hold roughly 3%. The specimen was peripheral blood. Every receptor here comes from a man younger than 40 with COVID-19, enrolled during active disease.

The rearrangement links TRBV2 to TRBJ1-2, with D maybe TRBD1 (6 bases). Germline V lookup: CDR1 SNHLY, CDR2 FYNNEI. This CDR3 comprises 14 residues. V was clipped by 3 bases and J by 4 bases, with 12 bases between them. CDR3 sequence reads: CASSDQGTIYGYTF. In DNA form, the CDR3 reads TGTGCCAGCAGTGATCAAGGGACAATCTATGGCTACACCTTC.

V is TRBV11-3 and J is TRBJ2-1; 8 positions agree with TRBD1. Germline V lookup: CDR1 SGHNT, CDR2 YENEEA. V shed 0 bases, J shed 6 bases, and the junction held 4 bases outside the gene matches. This CDR3 is 15 amino acids long. CDR3 residues: CASSLEGQVRNEQFF. The CDR3 DNA follows: TGTGCCAGCAGCTTAGAGGGACAGGTCCGCAATGAGCAGTTCTTC.

V is TRBV6-4 and J is TRBJ2-2; 7 bases are a match to TRBD2. CDR3 length: 17 residues. The V and J ends lost 5 bases and 1 base, in that order; junction bases with no gene match: 10. Germline-derived CDR1 and CDR2 are MRHNA and SNTAGT. The CDR3 sequence is CASSIEWLAVNTGELFF. As DNA, the CDR3 is TGTGCCAGCAGTATTGAGTGGCTAGCGGTGAACACCGGGGAGCTGTTTTTT.

This clone was seen only once. This chain joins TRBV6-2 or TRBV6-3 and TRBJ2-2, with D possibly matching TRBD1 (6 bases). The CDR3 has 16 residues. V dropped 2 bases and J dropped 1 base, with 11 bases sitting between them. The germline gives CDR1 MNHEY, CDR2 SVGEGT. The CDR3 DNA reads TGTGCCAGCAGTTACCTACAGGGATGGAACACCGGGGAGCTGTTTTTT. Translating it yields CASSYLQGWNTGELFF.

The chain combines TRBV2 with TRBJ2-7; TRBD2 aligns across 14 bases. The CDR3 runs 15 residues. Germline trimming cut 6 bases from V and 4 bases from J; bases unmatched to any gene: 5. Germline V gene lookup returns CDR1 SNHLY and CDR2 FYNNEI. The CDR3 coding sequence is TGTGCCAGCAGCCATGGGACTAGCGGGAGTTACGAGCAGTACTTC. The encoded protein is CASSHGTSGSYEQYF.

The chain joins TRBV7-2 to TRBJ2-3, with 9 bases that match TRBD2. The length of the CDR3 is 15 residues. Looked up from germline, CDR1 is SGHTA and CDR2 is FQGNSA. V shed 4 bases, J shed 3 bases, and the junction held 5 bases outside the gene matches. CDR3 nucleotide sequence: TGTGCCAGCAGCTCCCCCAGCGGGGGGACAGATACGCAGTATTTT. This gives the protein CASSSPSGGTDTQYF. Complete variable domain (other parts from reference TRBV7-2 and TRBJ2-3): GAGVSQSPSNKVTEKGKDVELRCDPISGHTALYWYRQSLGQGLEFLIYFQGNSAPDKSGLPSDRFSAERTGGSVSTLTIQRTQQEDSAVYLCASSSPSGGTDTQYFGPGTRLTVL.

V and J are TRBV7-9 and TRBJ1-4; 8 bases agree with TRBD1. The CDR3 is 14 amino acids. Germline assignment: CDR1 SEHNR and CDR2 FQNEAQ (reference sequence). The V and J ends lost 5 bases and 8 bases, in that order; junction bases with no gene match: 7. The CDR3 DNA is TGTGCCAGCAGCCCTGGACAGGGAGCCGAAAAACTGTTTTTT. Translated, it gives CASSPGQGAEKLFF.

This clone came up once. The CDR3 DNA reads as TGTGCCAGCACCTTACCAGGACAATACAATGAGCAGTTCTTC. Translated, it gives CASTLPGQYNEQFF. This rearrangement joins TRBV5-4 to TRBJ2-1; possibly TRBD1 for D (5 bases). The length of the CDR3 is 14 residues. V dropped 6 bases and J dropped 4 bases, with 14 bases sitting between them. Germline CDR1 is SGHNT and CDR2 is YYREEE (reference sequence).

In its sample, this clone was seen once. The V and J genes are TRBV5-4 and TRBJ1-1; maybe TRBD1 (5 bases). Per germline, CDR1 SGHNT and CDR2 YYREEE (reference sequence). The V end was cut by 6 bases, the J end by 4 bases, with 22 bases between. This CDR3 is built from 16 residues. The CDR3 loop reads CASTSRLQGGGTEAFF. The DNA of the CDR3 is TGTGCCAGCACCTCTCGATTGCAGGGCGGCGGCACTGAAGCTTTCTTT.

The chain joins TRBV5-4 to TRBJ2-1; TRBD2 might be the D (5 bases). Germline assignment: CDR1 SGHNT and CDR2 YYREEE (reference sequence). CDR3 length: 15 residues. V gave up 0 bases and J gave up 0 bases, with 7 bases separating them. Here the CDR3 reads CASSLDTSSYNEQFF. The CDR3 nucleotides read TGTGCCAGCAGCTTGGATACTAGCTCCTACAATGAGCAGTTCTTC. The full variable domain, in which reference TRBV5-4 and TRBJ2-1 provide the parts outside the CDR3, is ETGVTQSPTHLIKTRGQQVTLRCSSQSGHNTVSWYQQALGQGPQFIFQYYREEENGRGNFPPRFSGLQFPNYSSELNVNALELDDSALYLCASSLDTSSYNEQFFGPGTRLTVL.

This clone has a handful of counts. The chain links TRBV7-9 to TRBJ2-3, with a possible D match to TRBD2 (5 bases). Deletions cut 3 bases from V and 2 bases from J, with 9 bases between. Germline CDR1 reads SEHNR; CDR2 reads FQNEAQ (reference sequence). The CDR3 totals 14 residues. The CDR3 here is CASSFSAVTDTQYF. The CDR3 DNA reads as TGTGCCAGCAGCTTCTCAGCGGTCACAGATACGCAGTATTTT.

The chain uses TRBV5-4 and TRBJ2-3, with D possibly matching TRBD2 (5 bases). CDR1 and CDR2 from the germline V gene are SGHNT and YYREEE (reference sequence). The CDR3 contains 13 residues. V was pared by 2 bases and J by 11 bases, with 15 bases between. Here the CDR3 reads CASSFWGEWRQYF. CDR3 DNA: TGTGCCAGCAGCTTCTGGGGAGAGTGGAGGCAGTATTTT.

This chain links TRBV19 with TRBJ2-1, with D possibly being TRBD2 (6 bases). Deletions cut 0 bases from V and 10 bases from J, with 19 bases between. The CDR3 sequence is 16 residues long. Germline values: CDR1 LNHDA, CDR2 SQIVND (reference sequence). The CDR3 sequence: CASSIDLNLGGKEQFF. The DNA for the CDR3 is TGTGCCAGTAGTATAGATCTTAACCTGGGGGGAAAGGAGCAGTTCTTC.

This chain uses TRBV7-3 with TRBJ1-1; D ambiguous. Germline CDR1 reads SGHTA; CDR2 reads FQGTGA. Trimming removed 5 bases at V and 3 bases at J, with 13 bases between. The CDR3 spans 14 residues. For the CDR3, the DNA is TGTGCCAGCAGCCAACAGTCTGGTGACACTGAAGCTTTCTTT. This sequence encodes CASSQQSGDTEAFF.

This clone was recorded once. The rearrangement joins TRBV7-2 to TRBJ2-1, with D unclear. The CDR3 is 16 residues long. V gave up 1 base and J gave up 4 bases, with 14 bases separating them. Germline V gives CDR1 SGHTA, CDR2 FQGNSA. The CDR3 region has the DNA TGTGCCAGCAGCTTAGATCCGGGTAGCTGGTACAATGAGCAGTTCTTC. It encodes CASSLDPGSWYNEQFF.

The genes are TRBV29-1 and TRBJ2-1; tentative D call: TRBD1 (5 bases). The germline CDR1 and CDR2 sequences are SQVTM and ANQGSEA. The V end was cut by 0 bases, the J end by 10 bases, with 7 bases between. The CDR3 is 11 amino acids. The CDR3 is CSVEDRAEQFF. CDR3 bases: TGCAGCGTTGAAGACAGGGCCGAGCAGTTCTTC.

This sequence joins TRBV2 and TRBJ1-1; unclear D gene. Trimming cost V 6 bases and J 3 bases, with 5 bases left between them. There are 11 residues in the CDR3. The germline gives CDR1 SNHLY, CDR2 FYNNEI. CDR3 sequence: CASRTYTEAFF. The CDR3 coding sequence is TGTGCCAGCAGAACTTACACTGAAGCTTTCTTT.

This clone was seen once. This chain uses TRBV2 with TRBJ2-7, with 14 bases aligning to TRBD2. V gave up 4 bases and J gave up 4 bases; unmatched junction bases: 6. Germline V gene data show CDR1 as SNHLY and CDR2 as FYNNEI. This CDR3 has 16 amino acids. CDR3 coding DNA: TGTGCCAGCAGTGGACTCGGGACTAGCGGGAGTTACGAGCAGTACTTC. This sequence encodes CASSGLGTSGSYEQYF.

The chain joins TRBV3-1 (or the pseudogene TRBV3-2) to TRBJ1-5; TRBD1 is a possible D gene (6 bases). With 8 bases removed from V and 7 bases from J, the gap between germline ends came to 18 bases. In germline, CDR1 is LGHDT, CDR2 YNNKEL (reference sequence). The CDR3 is 14 residues long. DNA for the CDR3: TGTGCCAGCCATGCGGGGGGCGCGTTACAGCCCCAGCATTTT. This codes for CASHAGGALQPQHF.

V usage is TRBV5-4 and J usage is TRBJ2-2; TRBD2 is a possible D gene (5 bases). V lost 3 bases and J lost 6, with 9 bases in between. Germline V gene data show CDR1 as SGHNT and CDR2 as YYREEE (reference sequence). The CDR3 contains 13 residues. The CDR3 reads CASSSWGAGELFF. CDR3 bases: TGTGCCAGCAGCTCATGGGGAGCCGGGGAGCTGTTTTTT.

V is TRBV11-2 and J is TRBJ1-2; D perhaps matches TRBD1 (6 bases). V gave up 3 bases and J gave up 8 bases, with 19 bases separating them. CDR3 size: 15 residues. Germline V gives CDR1 SGHAT, CDR2 FQNNGV. The chain's CDR3 is CASSLLQGTGRGYTF. CDR3 nucleotide sequence: TGTGCCAGCAGCTTGCTCCAGGGGACCGGGCGGGGCTACACCTTC.

This clone was recorded once. V usage is TRBV4-2 and J usage is TRBJ2-7; 11 bases align to TRBD1. The length of the CDR3 is 16 residues. Trimming removed 1 base from V and 3 bases from J; junction bases left unmatched: 5. Germline CDR1 LGHNA, CDR2 YNFKEQ. CDR3 coding DNA: TGTGCCAGCAGCCAAGGGGGACAGGGGGGAAACTACGAGCAGTACTTC. Its protein product is CASSQGGQGGNYEQYF.

The rearrangement joins TRBV9 to TRBJ2-1, with D tentatively TRBD2 (5 bases). Trimming took 4 bases from V and 1 from J, leaving 18 bases between them. The CDR3 totals 17 residues. Germline V gene sequence: CDR1 SGDLS, CDR2 YYNGEE. The CDR3 DNA reads TGTGCCAGCAGCCCATGGGAGACAAGCGATTCCTACAATGAGCAGTTCTTC. Translation gives CASSPWETSDSYNEQFF.

This chain links TRBV14 with TRBJ2-7, with 7 bases matching TRBD2. Germline V CDR1 and CDR2: SGHDN, FVKESK. V lost 5 bases to trimming and J lost 2 bases; unmatched junction nucleotides: 6. CDR3 length equals 14 residues. CDR3 residues: CASSTLAAPYEQYF. DNA of the CDR3: TGTGCCAGCAGCACCCTAGCGGCCCCCTACGAGCAGTACTTC.

The rearrangement uses TRBV7-2 and TRBJ1-6, with a weak D call TRBD1 (6 bases). The CDR3 extends over 17 amino acids. CDR1 is SGHTA and CDR2 is FQGNSA in the germline V gene. V lost 2 bases, J lost 10 bases, and 21 bases lay in between. CDR3 loop: CASSLTPPGQLMSPLHF. Here the CDR3 DNA reads TGTGCCAGCAGCTTAACCCCCCCCGGACAGCTAATGTCACCCCTCCACTTT.

V usage is TRBV6-6 and J usage is TRBJ1-5; D is undetermined. The V end was cut by 6 bases, the J end by 7 bases, with 16 bases between. Germline V gives CDR1 MNHNY, CDR2 SVGAGI (reference sequence). The CDR3 sequence is 14 residues long. CDR3 bases: TGTGCCAGCAGCGCCGACACCCTCATCCAGCCCCAGCATTTT. Translated, it gives CASSADTLIQPQHF.

This sequence joins TRBV15 and TRBJ1-2; no reliable D call. CDR1 is LNHNV, CDR2 YYDKDF, per germline (reference sequence). The CDR3 totals 15 residues. With 4 bases removed from V and 7 bases from J, the gap between germline ends came to 19 bases. As DNA, the CDR3 is TGTGCCACCAGCACCCCGACCGGAGGGTACGCTGGCTACACCTTC. Its protein product is CATSTPTGGYAGYTF.

The rearrangement joins TRBV7-3 to TRBJ2-3; perhaps TRBD1 as D (5 bases). Germline V gene sequence: CDR1 SGHTA, CDR2 FQGTGA. CDR3 length: 15 residues. V was shortened by 0 bases and J by 4 bases, with 11 bases between the two germline ends. DNA of the CDR3: TGTGCCAGCAGCTTAACAGGTCAGGGTGCAGATACGCAGTATTTT. Residues: CASSLTGQGADTQYF.

The V and J genes are TRBV13 and TRBJ1-2; the match to TRBD1 covers 8 bases. The CDR3 consists of 17 residues. The germline V gene has CDR1 PRHDT and CDR2 FYEKMQ (reference sequence). V lost 5 bases to trimming and J lost 0 bases; unmatched junction nucleotides: 11. Written as DNA, the CDR3 is TGTGCCAGCAGCGCCAAGGGACAGGCGCTAGCTAACTATGGCTACACCTTC. It is translated as CASSAKGQALANYGYTF.

The chain links TRBV29-1 to TRBJ1-1; TRBD1 might be the D (5 bases). The ends were cut back, 7 bases at V and 10 bases at J, with 16 bases in the middle. This CDR3 spans 11 amino acids. Germline loops: CDR1 SQVTM, CDR2 ANQGSEA. The CDR3 region is CSGAGRMGAFF. CDR3 bases: TGCAGCGGGGCAGGGAGGATGGGAGCTTTCTTT.

The V and J genes are TRBV24-1 and TRBJ1-2, with 8 bases identical to TRBD1. V trimming: 5 bases; J trimming: 4 bases; junction bases outside the gene matches: 2. This CDR3 spans 13 amino acids. Per germline, CDR1 KGHDR and CDR2 SFDVKD. CDR3 sequence reads: CATSVGQGYGYTF. The CDR3 DNA is TGTGCCACCAGTGTTGGACAGGGCTATGGCTACACCTTC.

CDR3: CASSLAQSANEQFF. In DNA, the CDR3 is TGCGCCAGCAGCTTGGCCCAGTCCGCAAATGAGCAGTTCTTC. The chain is built from TRBV5-1 and TRBJ2-1; D remains unclear. With 0 bases removed from V and 7 bases from J, the gap between germline ends came to 11 bases. In germline, CDR1 is SGHRS, CDR2 YFSETQ. The CDR3 sequence is 14 residues long.